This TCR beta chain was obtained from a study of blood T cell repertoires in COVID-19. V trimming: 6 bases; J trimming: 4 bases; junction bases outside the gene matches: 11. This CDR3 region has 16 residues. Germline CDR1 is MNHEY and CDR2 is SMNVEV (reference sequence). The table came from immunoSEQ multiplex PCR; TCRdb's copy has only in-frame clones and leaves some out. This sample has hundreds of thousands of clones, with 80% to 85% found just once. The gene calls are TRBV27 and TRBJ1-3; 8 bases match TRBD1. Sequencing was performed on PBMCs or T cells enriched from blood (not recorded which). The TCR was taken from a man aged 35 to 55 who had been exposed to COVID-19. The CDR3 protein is CASSLAGQGSGNTIYF. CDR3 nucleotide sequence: TGTGCCAGCAGCCTTGCTGGACAGGGTTCGGGAAACACCATATATTTT.